This T cell receptor (beta chain) was identified in a study of CD8+CD57+ T cells in acquired aplastic anemia. Study as a whole: DNA from sorted CD4+ and CD8+ cells averaged approximately 3.5 ug.

Points from the study as a whole: Significant differences in CD8+ Simpson's diversity were not observed between patients and controls.

This clonotype was recorded at least ten times. Its antigen is not known. CDR3 and TCR beta VDJ profiling relied on a genomic DNA template. TCRdb analysed the reads with MiXCR anew, one entry per CDR3 protein. The repertoire has roughly 500,000 distinct CDR3 sequences, approximately 32% of them found once; the top ten carry 0.75% to 0.95%. The germline V and J ends were trimmed by 2 bases and 1 base, with 8 bases remaining between them. The germline V gene encodes CDR1 SNHLY and CDR2 FYNNEI. The CDR3 is 15 amino acids. Sequencing involved patients with CD8+CD57+ cell expansion previously shown by flow cytometry. Severe acquired aplastic anemia was present in every patient.

Sequenced sample: sorted CD4+, CD8+, or CD8+CD57+ T cells (not recorded which) from PBMCs. This TCR derives from a human donor with aplastic anemia. V usage is TRBV2 and J usage is TRBJ2-2; D not certain. In nucleotides, the CDR3 is TGTGCCAGCAGTGAACGGACGGTGAACACCGGGGAGCTGTTTTTT. Translation gives CASSERTVNTGELFF.